This TCR beta chain was documented in a study of blood T cell repertoires in COVID-19. With V trimmed by 10 bases and J by 3 bases, 9 bases remained unmatched. The CDR3 spans 14 residues. Germline V gene data show CDR1 as KGHSH and CDR2 as LQKENI. Which cohort a participant joined came from the clinical history participants gave. Some clones are missing from TCRdb's copy, which holds only in-frame ones; the method was immunoSEQ multiplex PCR. The table includes 300,000 to 350,000 clones, around nine tenths detected once. The V and J genes are TRBV18 and TRBJ1-5, with 7 bases fitting TRBD1. The clonotype comes from a man aged 25-45 years who had recovered from COVID-19. The material sequenced was PBMCs or T cells enriched from blood (not recorded which). The CDR3 coding sequence is TGTGCCACTTCAGGGGGGCAGTACAATCAGCCCCAGCATTTT. This gives the protein CATSGGQYNQPQHF.